The rows below give T cell receptor beta chains drawn from one sample of a study of T cells in Graves' hyperthyroidism and ophthalmopathy. MiXCR, run by TCRdb on the multiplex PCR reads, gives a single entry per CDR3 protein. The sample contains about 250,000 distinct CDR3 sequences, 22% of which appear only once. The sequenced sample was blood. The receptors come from a young man with Graves' ophthalmopathy. Each CDR3 is given with its conserved first and last residue.

V: TRBV27
J: TRBJ1-1
CDR3: CASSLKPNTGAEAFF

V: TRBV30
J: TRBJ2-1
CDR3: CAWRVAYNEQFF

V: TRBV7-2
J: TRBJ2-3
CDR3: CASRAGVIDTQYF

V: TRBV24-1
J: TRBJ2-1
CDR3: CATSDRTLSGNSYNEQFF

V: TRBV20-1
J: TRBJ2-7
CDR3: CSVEGTGTDEQYF

V: TRBV11-2
J: TRBJ2-1
CDR3: CASSLALVPSSYNEQFF

V: TRBV6-2/TRBV6-3
J: TRBJ2-5
CDR3: CASSCIAGGQETQYF

V: TRBV12-3/TRBV12-4
J: TRBJ2-3
CDR3: CASSTGPQKSTDTQYF

V: TRBV5-4
J: TRBJ1-3
CDR3: CASSLFRSSGNAIYF

V: TRBV7-6
J: TRBJ2-3
CDR3: CASSLDVTPSTDTQYF

V: TRBV12-3/TRBV12-4
J: TRBJ2-7
CDR3: CASSLDRTYYEQYF

V: TRBV11-3
J: TRBJ1-2
CDR3: CASSLVSGRRGYTF

V: TRBV18
J: TRBJ1-1
CDR3: CASSPPSDAEAFF

V: TRBV19
J: TRBJ1-5
CDR3: CASTPRTGKDQPQHF

V: TRBV15
J: TRBJ2-5
CDR3: CATNRGEGGKETQYF

V: TRBV7-9
J: TRBJ2-5
CDR3: CASSPGTSWETQYF

V: TRBV5-1
J: TRBJ1-1
CDR3: CASRPGQGAEAFF

V: TRBV28
J: TRBJ2-7
CDR3: CASTLGTAAYEQYF

V: TRBV5-1
J: TRBJ1-1
CDR3: CASSLAGRPTLTEAFF

V: TRBV12-3/TRBV12-4
J: TRBJ2-2
CDR3: CASSQNTGLVGGELFF

V: TRBV3-1
J: TRBJ2-3
CDR3: CASSQNTHTDTQYF

V: TRBV12-3/TRBV12-4
J: TRBJ2-1
CDR3: CASSLAGGRGSYNEQFF

V: TRBV2
J: TRBJ1-6
CDR3: CATRGSGDNSPLHF

V: TRBV27
J: TRBJ2-7
CDR3: CASSSPTTSGRAHEQYF

V: TRBV6-1
J: TRBJ2-2
CDR3: CASSATGTGGTGELFF